The present entry profiles one T cell receptor beta chain with its context. Its cognate antigen is unknown. The V gene's germline CDR1 is SGDLS and CDR2 YYNGEE. This CDR3 is built from 14 residues. Trimming cost V 3 bases and J 0 bases, with 10 bases left between them. This entry comes from a study of CD8+ T cells in alopecia areata. At the level of the study: Treated patients were scored for severity by percent of scalp affected. Study-level results: How baseline CD8+ expansion relates to response remains uncertain (there was one nonresponder).

Sequencing relied on a cDNA template that was reverse transcribed from extracted RNA. Profiling relied on immunoSEQ multiplex PCR, and the TCRdb table lists in-frame clones only, not all of them. The repertoire has more than 150,000 clones, roughly 64% of them found once; the top ten carry 10% to 15%. As for treatment: oral pan-JAK inhibitor, 5-10 mg twice daily. This chain uses TRBV9 with TRBJ2-7; D perhaps matches TRBD2 (6 bases). The sample in question was CD8+ T cells sorted from blood, obtained at week 24, from a patient treated with tofacitinib. This sequence originates from a human donor with alopecia areata. The CDR3 here is CASSEAGFSYEQYF. DNA of the CDR3: TGTGCCAGCAGCGAGGCGGGGTTCTCCTACGAGCAGTACTTC.